Listed below are T cell receptor beta chains from one sample, sequenced in a study of T cell responses to AZD1222 COVID-19 vaccine. Libraries were prepared by immunoSEQ multiplex PCR; TCRdb keeps only in-frame clonotypes and omits some of them. The sample contains roughly 120,000 clones, around nine tenths of which appear only once. Sequencing was performed on peripheral blood, taken on day 0 of AZD1222 vaccination. These receptors originate from an adult in good health. CDR3s include the opening cysteine and the closing phenylalanine or tryptophan. Fields, in order: D gene, V gene, clone size, CDR3 length, J gene, CDR3 DNA, CDR3 protein. A D gene is named only where the DNA matches it firmly. Size is stated for part of the rows, as once, few or many counts, or as a class when the clone is expanded.

d_call: .
v_call: TRBV5-4
clone_size: few
cdr3_length: 14
j_call: TRBJ2-5
cdr3_nt: TGTGCCAGCAGCGGACAGAGGGGACAAGAGACCCAGTACTTC
cdr3_aa: CASSGQRGQETQYF

d_call: .
v_call: TRBV6-5
clone_size: once
cdr3_length: 15
j_call: TRBJ2-7
cdr3_nt: TGTGCCAGCAGCCCGAACAGGGTGGGAGCCTACGAGCAGTACTTC
cdr3_aa: CASSPNRVGAYEQYF

d_call: TRBD1
v_call: TRBV5-1
clone_size: .
cdr3_length: 15
j_call: TRBJ1-1
cdr3_nt: TGCGCCAGCAGCTTCCAGGGGGAGCGGAACACTGAAGCTTTCTTT
cdr3_aa: CASSFQGERNTEAFF

d_call: .
v_call: TRBV5-1
clone_size: .
cdr3_length: 14
j_call: TRBJ2-3
cdr3_nt: TGCGCCAGTGCCTGGACGGCCTCACGGGATACGCAGTATTTT
cdr3_aa: CASAWTASRDTQYF

d_call: .
v_call: TRBV30
clone_size: .
cdr3_length: 15
j_call: TRBJ2-7
cdr3_nt: TGTGCCTGGAGTGTAAAGGCAGCTTGGGACTACGAGCAGTACTTC
cdr3_aa: CAWSVKAAWDYEQYF

d_call: .
v_call: TRBV30
clone_size: .
cdr3_length: 13
j_call: TRBJ1-4
cdr3_nt: TGTGCCTGGGCAGGACAGATCAATGAAAAACTGTTTTTT
cdr3_aa: CAWAGQINEKLFF

d_call: .
v_call: TRBV2
clone_size: once
cdr3_length: 13
j_call: TRBJ1-1
cdr3_nt: TGTGCCAGCAGTGAAAGACAGAACACTGAAGCTTTCTTT
cdr3_aa: CASSERQNTEAFF

d_call: .
v_call: TRBV4-1
clone_size: .
cdr3_length: 15
j_call: TRBJ1-2
cdr3_nt: TGCGCCAGCAGCCAAGATCGGGACGGGGTCTATGGCTACACCTTC
cdr3_aa: CASSQDRDGVYGYTF

d_call: TRBD2
v_call: TRBV6-2/TRBV6-3
clone_size: once
cdr3_length: 17
j_call: TRBJ2-1
cdr3_nt: TGTGCCAGCAGTTACTCCACGTCGAGCGGGGTCTACAATGAGCAGTTCTTC
cdr3_aa: CASSYSTSSGVYNEQFF

d_call: TRBD1
v_call: TRBV7-9
clone_size: .
cdr3_length: 16
j_call: TRBJ2-7
cdr3_nt: TGTGCCAGCAGCTTCATGACCGGGACAGGGTCCTACGAGCAGTACTTC
cdr3_aa: CASSFMTGTGSYEQYF

d_call: TRBD1
v_call: TRBV18
clone_size: .
cdr3_length: 15
j_call: TRBJ1-1
cdr3_nt: TGTGCCAGCTCAGGGACAGGGGGCGTGGACACTGAAGCTTTCTTT
cdr3_aa: CASSGTGGVDTEAFF

d_call: .
v_call: TRBV10-1
clone_size: .
cdr3_length: 12
j_call: TRBJ2-7
cdr3_nt: TGCGCCAGCAGTAGGGCATCTGGGGAGCAGTACTTC
cdr3_aa: CASSRASGEQYF

d_call: .
v_call: TRBV3-1/TRBV3-2
clone_size: .
cdr3_length: 15
j_call: TRBJ2-4
cdr3_nt: TGTGCCAGCAGCTCGCTAGCGTATAACAAAAACATTCAGTACTTC
cdr3_aa: CASSSLAYNKNIQYF

d_call: TRBD2
v_call: TRBV7-9
clone_size: .
cdr3_length: 16
j_call: TRBJ2-1
cdr3_nt: TGTGCCAGCAGCCATCCTTCGCTAGCGGGAGACAATGAGCAGTTCTTC
cdr3_aa: CASSHPSLAGDNEQFF

d_call: TRBD1
v_call: TRBV19
clone_size: .
cdr3_length: 14
j_call: TRBJ1-1
cdr3_nt: TGTGCCAGTAGACAACAGGGGATGAACACTGAAGCTTTCTTT
cdr3_aa: CASRQQGMNTEAFF

d_call: .
v_call: TRBV7-3
clone_size: .
cdr3_length: 15
j_call: TRBJ2-1
cdr3_nt: TGTGCCAGCAGCTTAGGCTGGAGCTCCTACAATGAGCAGTTCTTC
cdr3_aa: CASSLGWSSYNEQFF

d_call: .
v_call: TRBV25-1
clone_size: .
cdr3_length: 13
j_call: TRBJ1-4
cdr3_nt: TGTGCCAGCAGGGGGCTGCCAAATGAAAAACTGTTTTTT
cdr3_aa: CASRGLPNEKLFF

d_call: .
v_call: TRBV5-1
clone_size: .
cdr3_length: 16
j_call: TRBJ1-6
cdr3_nt: TGCGCCAGCAGCTTGCTCCCTGGGCAGGCTAATTCACCCCTCCACTTT
cdr3_aa: CASSLLPGQANSPLHF

d_call: .
v_call: TRBV4-2
clone_size: few
cdr3_length: 17
j_call: TRBJ2-7
cdr3_nt: TGTGCCAGCAGCCATGGGGGGTTGGATAGGCCCTCCTACGAGCAGTACTTC
cdr3_aa: CASSHGGLDRPSYEQYF

d_call: .
v_call: TRBV18
clone_size: .
cdr3_length: 15
j_call: TRBJ1-1
cdr3_nt: TGTGCCAGCTCATCCGATAACAGGGTGAGCACTGAAGCTTTCTTT
cdr3_aa: CASSSDNRVSTEAFF

d_call: .
v_call: TRBV19
clone_size: .
cdr3_length: 14
j_call: TRBJ2-2
cdr3_nt: TGTGCCAGTAGTATAGATCGGGTGACCGGGGAGCTGTTTTTT
cdr3_aa: CASSIDRVTGELFF

d_call: TRBD1
v_call: TRBV2
clone_size: .
cdr3_length: 16
j_call: TRBJ1-5
cdr3_nt: TGTGCCAGCAGGCCGGGACAGGGAATACGCAATCAGCCCCAGCATTTT
cdr3_aa: CASRPGQGIRNQPQHF

d_call: .
v_call: TRBV5-3
clone_size: .
cdr3_length: 15
j_call: TRBJ1-6
cdr3_nt: TGTGCCAGAAGCCCCGCGGGGGCCGGGTATTCACCCCTCCACTTT
cdr3_aa: CARSPAGAGYSPLHF

d_call: TRBD2
v_call: TRBV9
clone_size: .
cdr3_length: 18
j_call: TRBJ2-1
cdr3_nt: TGTGCCAGCAGCGTATCCGGGACTAGCGGGAGTTCCTACAATGAGCAGTTCTTC
cdr3_aa: CASSVSGTSGSSYNEQFF

d_call: TRBD1
v_call: TRBV6-5
clone_size: few
cdr3_length: 14
j_call: TRBJ1-4
cdr3_nt: TGTGCCAGCCTTCTTAAGACAGGGGGCGAAAAACTGTTTTTT
cdr3_aa: CASLLKTGGEKLFF

d_call: .
v_call: TRBV7-3
clone_size: .
cdr3_length: 15
j_call: TRBJ2-2
cdr3_nt: TGTGCCAGCAGCTTACAGCCTACGAACACCGGGGAGCTGTTTTTT
cdr3_aa: CASSLQPTNTGELFF

d_call: .
v_call: TRBV3-1/TRBV3-2
clone_size: .
cdr3_length: 15
j_call: TRBJ1-3
cdr3_nt: TGTGCCAGCAGCCAAAGAGGCGGCTCTGGAAACACCATATATTTT
cdr3_aa: CASSQRGGSGNTIYF

d_call: .
v_call: TRBV28
clone_size: .
cdr3_length: 16
j_call: TRBJ1-2
cdr3_nt: TGTGCCAGCAGTTTAGGGCGTCCGGGGGGAGGCTATGGCTACACCTTC
cdr3_aa: CASSLGRPGGGYGYTF

d_call: .
v_call: TRBV5-1
clone_size: .
cdr3_length: 12
j_call: TRBJ2-1
cdr3_nt: TGCGCCAGCGGGTCCGCGGAGTATGAGCAGTTCTTC
cdr3_aa: CASGSAEYEQFF

d_call: TRBD1
v_call: TRBV6-6
clone_size: .
cdr3_length: 12
j_call: TRBJ2-7
cdr3_nt: TGTGCCAGCAGTCCGACAGGGTACGAGCAGTACTTC
cdr3_aa: CASSPTGYEQYF

d_call: .
v_call: TRBV7-2
clone_size: .
cdr3_length: 12
j_call: TRBJ2-7
cdr3_nt: TGTGCCAGCAGACCCAGCTCCTACGAGCAGTACTTC
cdr3_aa: CASRPSSYEQYF

d_call: .
v_call: TRBV10-3
clone_size: .
cdr3_length: 15
j_call: TRBJ2-2
cdr3_nt: TGTGCCACCGTATCGGGGGGCTCAGGGACCGGGGAGCTGTTTTTT
cdr3_aa: CATVSGGSGTGELFF

d_call: TRBD1
v_call: TRBV7-6
clone_size: .
cdr3_length: 16
j_call: TRBJ2-1
cdr3_nt: TGTGCCAGCAGCCTAGGGCGACAGGGACCGGGGAATGAGCAGTTCTTC
cdr3_aa: CASSLGRQGPGNEQFF

d_call: .
v_call: TRBV12-3/TRBV12-4
clone_size: .
cdr3_length: 13
j_call: TRBJ1-6
cdr3_nt: TGTGCCAGCAGAAGCGGAGATAATTCACCCCTCCACTTT
cdr3_aa: CASRSGDNSPLHF

d_call: TRBD1
v_call: TRBV5-4
clone_size: few
cdr3_length: 14
j_call: TRBJ2-7
cdr3_nt: TGTGCCAGCAGCTCCCGGGACAGGGTCAACGAGCAGTACTTC
cdr3_aa: CASSSRDRVNEQYF

d_call: TRBD1
v_call: TRBV20-1
clone_size: .
cdr3_length: 13
j_call: TRBJ1-2
cdr3_nt: TGCAGTGCTAGTGGCAGGGGGGGCTATGGCTACACCTTC
cdr3_aa: CSASGRGGYGYTF

d_call: TRBD2
v_call: TRBV7-2
clone_size: .
cdr3_length: 15
j_call: TRBJ2-1
cdr3_nt: TGTGCCAGCAGAAGTATGGGGGGAGGGCGGAATGAGCAGTTCTTC
cdr3_aa: CASRSMGGGRNEQFF

d_call: .
v_call: TRBV3-1/TRBV3-2
clone_size: once
cdr3_length: 15
j_call: TRBJ1-6
cdr3_nt: TGTGCCAGCAGCCAGGTACGAGGGGGAAATTCACCCCTCCACTTT
cdr3_aa: CASSQVRGGNSPLHF

d_call: .
v_call: TRBV5-1
clone_size: few
cdr3_length: 13
j_call: TRBJ2-1
cdr3_nt: TGCGCCAGCAGCCCCGGCTCCTACAATGAGCAGTTCTTC
cdr3_aa: CASSPGSYNEQFF

d_call: TRBD2
v_call: TRBV2
clone_size: .
cdr3_length: 16
j_call: TRBJ2-1
cdr3_nt: TGTGCCAGCAACCAGGGACTAGCCGCGATGTACAATGAGCAGTTCTTC
cdr3_aa: CASNQGLAAMYNEQFF

d_call: .
v_call: TRBV29-1
clone_size: once
cdr3_length: 12
j_call: TRBJ1-4
cdr3_nt: TGCAGCGTTGGACAGAATAATGAAAAACTGTTTTTT
cdr3_aa: CSVGQNNEKLFF

d_call: .
v_call: TRBV20-1
clone_size: .
cdr3_length: 15
j_call: TRBJ1-1
cdr3_nt: TGCAGTGCTAGTGGTAAGGCGGGGGTGAACACTGAAGCTTTCTTT
cdr3_aa: CSASGKAGVNTEAFF

d_call: TRBD2
v_call: TRBV9
clone_size: .
cdr3_length: 16
j_call: TRBJ2-2
cdr3_nt: TGTGCCAGCGCCTTGACTAGCGGGAGGGTCCCCGGGGAGCTGTTTTTT
cdr3_aa: CASALTSGRVPGELFF

d_call: TRBD1
v_call: TRBV24-1
clone_size: .
cdr3_length: 16
j_call: TRBJ2-5
cdr3_nt: TGTGCCACCAGTGATTTCCCGGCAGGGGGCATGGAGACCCAGTACTTC
cdr3_aa: CATSDFPAGGMETQYF

d_call: .
v_call: TRBV19
clone_size: .
cdr3_length: 15
j_call: TRBJ1-5
cdr3_nt: TGTGCCAGTAGTATAGATGAGTCTGATAATCAGCCCCAGCATTTT
cdr3_aa: CASSIDESDNQPQHF

d_call: TRBD1
v_call: TRBV19
clone_size: .
cdr3_length: 16
j_call: TRBJ1-1
cdr3_nt: TGTGCCAGTAGTATGGGTTCGGGACAGGGGGTTTCTGAAGCTTTCTTT
cdr3_aa: CASSMGSGQGVSEAFF

d_call: TRBD1
v_call: TRBV7-3
clone_size: .
cdr3_length: 13
j_call: TRBJ1-2
cdr3_nt: TGTGCCAGCAGCCCAGGACAGGCATATGGCTACACCTTC
cdr3_aa: CASSPGQAYGYTF

d_call: .
v_call: TRBV19
clone_size: once
cdr3_length: 16
j_call: TRBJ2-7
cdr3_nt: TGTGCCAGTAGTACCCCCGGACAGACGAGCTCCTACGAGCAGTACTTC
cdr3_aa: CASSTPGQTSSYEQYF

d_call: TRBD2
v_call: TRBV28
clone_size: .
cdr3_length: 17
j_call: TRBJ2-1
cdr3_nt: TGTGCCAGCACGTCTAGCGGGAGCCTCAGCTCCTACAATGAGCAGTTCTTC
cdr3_aa: CASTSSGSLSSYNEQFF

d_call: .
v_call: TRBV5-1
clone_size: .
cdr3_length: 15
j_call: TRBJ1-3
cdr3_nt: TGCGCCAGCAGCCCGCAGCCCGGGGACCCCAGGCCCATATATTTT
cdr3_aa: CASSPQPGDPRPIYF

d_call: .
v_call: TRBV11-2
clone_size: .
cdr3_length: 13
j_call: TRBJ2-7
cdr3_nt: TGTGCCAGCAGCTTCGGGCAGGGTCGCGAGCAGTACTTC
cdr3_aa: CASSFGQGREQYF

d_call: TRBD2
v_call: TRBV6-6
clone_size: .
cdr3_length: 15
j_call: TRBJ2-3
cdr3_nt: TGTGCCAGCAGTTACCCACTGGGGGGGGCAGATACGCAGTATTTT
cdr3_aa: CASSYPLGGADTQYF

d_call: TRBD2
v_call: TRBV7-8
clone_size: .
cdr3_length: 15
j_call: TRBJ2-1
cdr3_nt: TGTGCCAGCAGCTTAGGACTAGCGGGAGGGGCTGAGCAGTTCTTC
cdr3_aa: CASSLGLAGGAEQFF

d_call: TRBD1
v_call: TRBV6-5
clone_size: .
cdr3_length: 14
j_call: TRBJ2-7
cdr3_nt: TGTGCCAGCGGGGACAGGTCCCTTTCCTACGAGCAGTACTTC
cdr3_aa: CASGDRSLSYEQYF

d_call: TRBD1
v_call: TRBV3-1/TRBV3-2
clone_size: .
cdr3_length: 15
j_call: TRBJ1-4
cdr3_nt: TGTGCCAGCAGCCAATTGGGACAGCCTAATGAAAAACTGTTTTTT
cdr3_aa: CASSQLGQPNEKLFF

d_call: .
v_call: TRBV18
clone_size: .
cdr3_length: 13
j_call: TRBJ1-5
cdr3_nt: TGTGCCAGCTCCGGACGCAGCAATCAGCCCCAGCATTTT
cdr3_aa: CASSGRSNQPQHF

d_call: .
v_call: TRBV28
clone_size: .
cdr3_length: 15
j_call: TRBJ1-2
cdr3_nt: TGTGCCAGCAGTTCGGCGGGCACGACCGACTATGGCTACACCTTC
cdr3_aa: CASSSAGTTDYGYTF

d_call: TRBD1
v_call: TRBV25-1
clone_size: .
cdr3_length: 13
j_call: TRBJ2-7
cdr3_nt: TGTGCCAGCAGTCGGGACAGGGCTCTCGAGCAGTACTTC
cdr3_aa: CASSRDRALEQYF

d_call: .
v_call: TRBV10-1
clone_size: .
cdr3_length: 11
j_call: TRBJ2-1
cdr3_nt: TGCGCCAGCAGTGCCCTAAATGAGCAGTTCTTC
cdr3_aa: CASSALNEQFF

d_call: TRBD1
v_call: TRBV28
clone_size: .
cdr3_length: 19
j_call: TRBJ1-5
cdr3_nt: TGTGCCAGCAGGCAGGACAGGGTTTGGGGGCAATATAGCAATCAGCCCCAGCATTTT
cdr3_aa: CASRQDRVWGQYSNQPQHF